These 24 T cell receptor beta chains were all obtained from the same sample, sequenced in a study of shared clonotypes between healthy human individuals (dated by TCRdb to between 2020 and 2021). The method behind the library was the immunoSEQ multiplex PCR assay. The table was pulled from immuneACCESS by TCRdb, which kept in-frame rearrangements only. Such tables lose some clones; where checked, under half of the loss comes from unresolved V genes, and the rest has no known cause. The sample table shows some 490,000 clones, and approximately 78% are seen once. Around 12% of the sample comes from the top ten. Sequencing was carried out using PBMCs. All receptors come from a woman in her thirties or forties in good health. Some clones in this sample may be carry-over from other donors' samples.

V and J are TRBV19 and TRBJ1-2; no reliable D call. Between the trimmed V and J ends, which lost 5 bases and 2 bases, there was a span of 12 bases. Germline CDR1 reads LNHDA; CDR2 reads SQIVND (reference sequence). The CDR3 runs to 14 residues. The CDR3 region has the DNA TGTGCCAGTAGTCCCTCAGGACGGAACTATGGCTACACCTTC. Translating it yields CASSPSGRNYGYTF. The entire variable domain, with the rest obtained from reference TRBV19 and TRBJ1-2, is as follows: DGGITQSPKYLFRKEGQNVTLSCEQNLNHDAMYWYRQDPGQGLRLIYYSQIVNDFQKGDIAEGYSVSREKKESFPLTVTSAQKNPTAFYLCASSPSGRNYGYTFGSGTRLTVV.

A few counts support this clone. V gene TRBV15 combines with J gene TRBJ2-7; D might be TRBD1 (5 bases). The CDR3 extends over 15 amino acids. In germline, CDR1 is LNHNV, CDR2 YYDKDF (reference sequence). The V end was cut by 0 bases, the J end by 7 bases, with 16 bases between. The CDR3 reads CATSREGRVSGEQYF. The DNA for the CDR3 is TGTGCCACCAGCAGAGAGGGCAGGGTTTCGGGTGAGCAGTACTTC.

As concerns this clone: This sample also contains other DNA sequences that code for the same CDR3. The chain is built from TRBV27 and TRBJ1-5; D unresolved. Germline V gene data show CDR1 as MNHEY and CDR2 as SMNVEV (reference sequence). The CDR3 is 13 amino acids. V lost 2 bases to trimming and J lost 1 base, with 3 bases between them. The CDR3 region has the DNA TGTGCCAGCAGTTTAGGGAGCAATCAGCCCCAGCATTTT. Translation gives CASSLGSNQPQHF.

The chain uses TRBV6-1 and TRBJ2-5; 7 nucleotides agree with TRBD2. The CDR3 has 15 residues. The junction had 11 bases not matched to a gene; V was cut back by 6 bases and J by 4 bases. Germline lookup yields CDR1 MNHNS and CDR2 SASEGT. The CDR3 protein is CASSRRLADPETQYF. The DNA for the CDR3 is TGTGCCAGCAGCCGGCGGCTAGCGGATCCAGAGACCCAGTACTTC.

This clone was seen more than once but under ten times. The CDR3: CASAGEGAGYGYTF. The CDR3 DNA reads TGTGCCAGCGCGGGTGAGGGGGCTGGCTATGGCTACACCTTC. The gene calls are TRBV2 and TRBJ1-2, with 7 bases that match TRBD1. The CDR3 length is 14 residues. The trim removed 8 bases at V and 4 bases at J, leaving 10 bases unmatched. CDR1 and CDR2 (germline): SNHLY, FYNNEI.

This chain links TRBV2 with TRBJ2-7, with 8 bases identical to TRBD1. After removal of 6 bases from V and 3 bases from J, the junction contained 13 bases not matched to a gene. This CDR3 is built from 16 residues. Germline CDR1 reads SNHLY; CDR2 reads FYNNEI. In DNA, the CDR3 is TGTGCCAGCAGGGCGCCTAGGACAGGGATCGGCTACGAGCAGTACTTC. Protein: CASRAPRTGIGYEQYF.

The chain uses TRBV9 and TRBJ2-5; maybe TRBD1 (5 bases). The length of the CDR3 is 15 residues. The germline V gene has CDR1 SGDLS and CDR2 YYNGEE. V lost 0 bases and J 3 bases, leaving 12 bases between the germline ends. The CDR3 sequence: CASSVDGLGEETQYF. For the CDR3, the DNA is TGTGCCAGCAGCGTAGACGGGCTAGGGGAAGAGACCCAGTACTTC.

The rearrangement links TRBV7-2 to TRBJ1-5; 11 bases match TRBD1. The CDR3 spans 15 residues. Losses at the gene ends were 5 bases for V and 6 bases for J; bases not matched to a gene: 6. From germline, CDR1 is SGHTA and CDR2 FQGNSA. The CDR3 bases are TGTGCCAGCAGCGCACGGACAGGGGGCGGTCAGCCCCAGCATTTT. It encodes CASSARTGGGQPQHF.

The gene calls are TRBV18 and TRBJ1-4; 7 bases are a match to TRBD1. Germline assignment: CDR1 KGHSH and CDR2 LQKENI. CDR3 size: 15 residues. After removal of 0 bases from V and 8 bases from J, the junction contained 6 bases not matched to a gene. CDR3 residues: CASSPPGTAREKLFF. CDR3 in DNA: TGTGCCAGCTCACCACCCGGGACAGCTCGCGAAAAACTGTTTTTT.

This clone was counted a few times. V is TRBV7-9 and J is TRBJ2-5; 7 nucleotides line up with TRBD2. V dropped 4 bases and J dropped 7; count of bases not matched to a gene: 12. The CDR3 sequence is 15 residues long. Germline CDR1 and CDR2: SEHNR and FQNEAQ (reference sequence). DNA of the CDR3: TGTGCCAGCAGCTCCGCCGGGGAGGGTCATGGGACCCAGTACTTC. Residues: CASSSAGEGHGTQYF.

The chain couples TRBV7-9 to TRBJ2-3, with 8 bases aligning to TRBD2. Germline assignment: CDR1 SEHNR and CDR2 FQNEAQ (reference sequence). J was trimmed by 6 bases and V by 2 bases; bases with no gene match: 4. The CDR3 is 14 residues long. The CDR3: CASSLSGGPDTQYF. The CDR3 DNA sequence: TGTGCCAGCAGCTTATCGGGGGGGCCGGATACGCAGTATTTT. The variable domain in full, with the rest retrieved from reference TRBV7-9 and TRBJ2-3, is DTGVSQNPRHKITKRGQNVTFRCDPISEHNRLYWYRQTLGQGPEFLTYFQNEAQLEKSRLLSDRFSAERPKGSFSTLEIQRTEQGDSAMYLCASSLSGGPDTQYFGPGTRLTVL.

Worth noting for this clone: The same CDR3 also results from other DNA sequences found in this sample. V usage is TRBV28 and J usage is TRBJ1-5, with 10 bases identical to TRBD1. The CDR3 spans 14 residues. The germline gives CDR1 MDHEN, CDR2 SYDVKM. V lost 6 bases and J lost 4; bases outside the gene matches: 3. CDR3 protein: CASSSGQGNQPQHF. CDR3 in DNA: TGTGCCAGCAGCTCGGGACAGGGGAATCAGCCCCAGCATTTT.

The chain combines TRBV6-1 with TRBJ2-6, with D possibly matching TRBD2 (5 bases). Trimming removed 6 bases from V and 4 bases from J, with 13 bases in between. In germline, CDR1 is MNHNS, CDR2 SASEGT. The CDR3 consists of 15 residues. CDR3 coding DNA: TGTGCCAGCAGCGCGGGCGCGGGCGGGGCCAACGTCCTGACTTTC. It codes for CASSAGAGGANVLTF.

The genes are TRBV7-9 and TRBJ1-1; D call uncertain. The germline CDR1 and CDR2 sequences are SEHNR and FQNEAQ (reference sequence). Trimming shortened V by 5 bases and J by 6 bases, and 7 bases separated the two germline ends. There are 11 residues in the CDR3. The CDR3, as DNA: TGTGCCAGCAGCCTGGGGTCTGAAGCTTTCTTT. Translating it yields CASSLGSEAFF. Using reference TRBV7-9 and TRBJ1-1 for the parts outside the CDR3, the full variable domain is DTGVSQNPRHKITKRGQNVTFRCDPISEHNRLYWYRQTLGQGPEFLTYFQNEAQLEKSRLLSDRFSAERPKGSFSTLEIQRTEQGDSAMYLCASSLGSEAFFGQGTRLTVV.

Points on this clone: Being one base from a much bigger clone, this may be a read error. V gene TRBV11-3 combines with J gene TRBJ2-1; the match to TRBD1 covers 7 bases. There are 15 residues in the CDR3. The germline gives CDR1 SGHNT, CDR2 YENEEA. The ends lost 4 bases at V and 3 bases at J; junction bases unmatched: 6. CDR3 sequence (DNA): TGTGCCAGCAGCTCAGAGGGGGCTCTCTACAATGAGCAGTTCTTC. Translation: CASSSEGALYNEQFF.

The J gene is TRBJ1-1, the V gene TRBV19; TRBD1 is a possible D gene (5 bases). In germline, CDR1 is LNHDA, CDR2 SQIVND (reference sequence). Trimming left V 9 bases short and J 7 bases short, with 15 bases between. This CDR3 is 12 amino acids long. CDR3 residues: CASGTGMVEAFF. CDR3 coding DNA: TGTGCCAGCGGTACAGGAATGGTTGAAGCTTTCTTT.

The gene calls are TRBV28 and TRBJ2-5, with D possibly TRBD2 on 6 matching bases. Deletions cut 2 bases from V and 0 bases from J, with 13 bases between. CDR1 and CDR2 (germline): MDHEN, SYDVKM. The CDR3 is 16 residues long. The CDR3 sequence: CASSLPPASDQETQYF. The CDR3 bases are TGTGCCAGCAGTTTACCGCCGGCTAGCGACCAAGAGACCCAGTACTTC.

With respect to this clone: It may be a read error: a sequence one base away is much more abundant. Additional DNA sequences in this sample encode the identical CDR3. This sequence joins TRBV4-3 and TRBJ2-7; D possibly corresponds to TRBD1 (6 bases). The CDR3 contains 16 residues. V was clipped by 0 bases and J by 0 bases, with 12 bases between them. The germline gives CDR1 LGHNA, CDR2 YSLEER. In DNA form, the CDR3 reads TGCGCCAGCAGCCAAGAGCGGACAGCCCCCTCCTACGAGCAGTACTTC. It encodes CASSQERTAPSYEQYF.

The CDR3 DNA reads TGTGCCAGCAGCCCGACTAGCGGGAGCCTCACCGGGGAGCTGTTTTTT. It specifies CASSPTSGSLTGELFF. The chain uses TRBV4-2 and TRBJ2-2; 12 bases are shared with TRBD2. The germline V gene encodes CDR1 LGHNA and CDR2 YNFKEQ. The V and J ends lost 4 bases and 4 bases, in that order; junction bases with no gene match: 4. The CDR3 runs to 16 residues.

In its sample, this clone was seen a few times. V usage is TRBV30 and J usage is TRBJ1-1; unclear D gene. Trimming left V 1 base short and J 5 bases short, with 8 bases between. This CDR3 has 12 amino acids. CDR1 GTSNPN and CDR2 SVGIG come from the germline V gene (reference sequence). The CDR3 region is CAWSDVGTEAFF. CDR3 coding DNA: TGTGCCTGGAGTGACGTCGGGACTGAAGCTTTCTTT.

This chain links TRBV6-1 with TRBJ2-5; 9 nucleotides match TRBD1. V lost 3 bases and J lost 4; bases outside the gene matches: 6. From germline, CDR1 is MNHNS and CDR2 SASEGT. The CDR3 has 15 residues. The CDR3 DNA reads TGTGCCAGCAGTGAGGGGACAGGGATAGGAGAGACCCAGTACTTC. As protein: CASSEGTGIGETQYF.

J is TRBJ2-1 and V is TRBV10-3; 8 nucleotides agree with TRBD2. Germline-derived CDR1 and CDR2 are ENHRY and SYGVKD. This CDR3 comprises 14 residues. Trimming took 2 bases from V and 3 from J; bases not matched to a gene: 0. CDR3 amino acids: CAISEREGYNEQFF. For the CDR3, the DNA is TGTGCCATCAGTGAGCGGGAGGGCTACAATGAGCAGTTCTTC.

J is TRBJ1-5 and V is TRBV6-5, with D maybe TRBD1 (6 bases). The germline gives CDR1 MNHEY, CDR2 SVGAGI. This CDR3 is built from 16 residues. Trimming took off 0 bases at V and 3 bases at J, with 12 bases between the two ends. The CDR3 DNA is TGTGCCAGCAGTTACTCTGGGCCAGGGGTCAATCAGCCCCAGCATTTT. Protein sequence: CASSYSGPGVNQPQHF.

This rearrangement joins TRBV5-1 to TRBJ2-7; perhaps TRBD1 as D (6 bases). V was clipped by 2 bases and J by 3 bases, with 9 bases between them. The CDR3 spans 13 residues. CDR1 is SGHRS and CDR2 is YFSETQ in the germline V gene. CDR3 region: CASSFQGNYEQYF. As DNA, the CDR3 is TGCGCCAGCAGCTTCCAGGGGAACTACGAGCAGTACTTC.